A single sample is the source of the 23 T cell receptor beta chains below, sequenced in a study of beta chain features in type 1 diabetes (dated by TCRdb to the late 2010s). Preparation of the library involved the immunoSEQ multiplex PCR assay. The entire isolated RNA was reverse transcribed using the High Capacity cDNA Reverse Transcription Kit, and thus expressed TCRB transcripts were sequenced. Imported from immuneACCESS, the table was reduced by TCRdb to in-frame sequences with V and J called. These copies leave out some clones; in studies compared against another copy, an unresolved V gene accounts for under half, and the cause of the remainder is not known. The sample records approximately 250,000 clones, less than 30% of which are singletons. 0.012% of the sample belongs to the ten largest clones. What the study reported, not specific to this receptor: Type 1 diabetes patients showed a moderate but significant shortening of TCRB CDR3 length in all four CD4+ subsets.

Their cognate antigens are unknown. Sequences were obtained from naive CD4+ T cells from blood. The cell subset or site label on this specimen signifies: true naive CD4+ T cells. All receptors derive from a woman between 25 and 40 years old with type 1 diabetes.

The gene calls are TRBV7-2 and TRBJ2-5; 11 bases are a match to TRBD2. The V gene end was trimmed by 5 bases and the J gene end by 3 bases; junction bases not matched to a gene: 5. This CDR3 comprises 15 residues. From germline, CDR1 is SGHTA and CDR2 FQGNSA. The CDR3: CASSPLGLAEETQYF. The DNA for the CDR3 is TGTGCCAGCAGCCCTCTGGGACTAGCGGAAGAGACCCAGTACTTC.

This clone was detected only a few times. The chain uses TRBV7-2 and TRBJ2-2; tentative D call: TRBD1 (5 bases). The CDR3 has 14 residues. Trimming shortened V by 5 bases and J by 6 bases, and 13 bases separated the two germline ends. CDR1 SGHTA and CDR2 FQGNSA come from the germline V gene. CDR3 loop: CASSRQGFPGELFF. As DNA, the CDR3 is TGTGCCAGCAGCAGGCAGGGATTTCCCGGGGAGCTGTTTTTT.

J is TRBJ1-5 and V is TRBV30; D gene ambiguous. The CDR3 consists of 14 residues. The ends were cut back, 3 bases at V and 0 bases at J, with 9 bases in the middle. The germline gives CDR1 GTSNPN, CDR2 SVGIG (reference sequence). CDR3: CAWRSPYSNQPQHF. The CDR3 DNA reads as TGTGCCTGGAGGTCTCCTTATAGCAATCAGCCCCAGCATTTT.

CDR3 coding DNA: TGTGCCAGCAGCCTAACTAGCGGGGGCACAGATACGCAGTATTTT. Amino acid sequence: CASSLTSGGTDTQYF. The chain couples TRBV7-2 to TRBJ2-3; TRBD2 matches at 10 bases. Trimming removed 5 bases from V and 1 base from J; junction bases left unmatched: 3. The CDR3 length is 15 residues. Germline assignment: CDR1 SGHTA and CDR2 FQGNSA.

This clone turned up a few times. The chain recombines TRBV30 with TRBJ1-3; D may be TRBD1 (6 bases). From germline, CDR1 is GTSNPN and CDR2 SVGIG (reference sequence). V was trimmed by 2 bases and J by 8 bases, leaving 13 bases between them. The length of the CDR3 is 13 residues. CDR3 nucleotide sequence: TGTGCCTGGAGTTCCGGACAGTGGGACACCATATATTTT. Amino acid sequence: CAWSSGQWDTIYF. Filled out from reference TRBV30 and TRBJ1-3, the complete variable domain reads SQTIHQWPATLVQPVGSPLSLECTVEGTSNPNLYWYRQAAGRGLQLLFYSVGIGQISSEVPQNLSASRPQDRQFILSSKKLLLSDSGFYLCAWSSGQWDTIYFGEGSWLTVV.

The sample holds a few counts of this clone. The CDR3 reads CASSLRGGADTQYF. The CDR3 DNA reads TGTGCCAGCAGTTTAAGGGGAGGGGCAGATACGCAGTATTTT. The chain recombines TRBV28 with TRBJ2-3, with 7 bases lining up with TRBD2. There are 14 residues in the CDR3. Germline CDR1 reads MDHEN; CDR2 reads SYDVKM. Trimming took 2 bases from V and 4 from J; bases not matched to a gene: 3.

A few counts support this clone. The J gene is TRBJ1-2, the V gene TRBV29-1; 8 bases match TRBD1. The germline V gene has CDR1 SQVTM and CDR2 ANQGSEA. Trimming cost V 4 bases and J 4 bases; bases outside gene matches: 5. The CDR3 totals 13 residues. The CDR3, as DNA: TGCAGCGTTGGTGACAGGGGACTCTATGGCTACACCTTC. As protein: CSVGDRGLYGYTF.

Details on this clone: The sample carries other DNA sequences with the same CDR3. The chain recombines TRBV5-1 with TRBJ2-5, with 7 bases fitting TRBD2. The CDR3 contains 13 residues. J lost 3 bases, V lost 5 bases, and 4 bases had no gene match. Germline loops: CDR1 SGHRS, CDR2 YFSETQ. For the CDR3, the DNA is TGCGCCAGCAGTGGGCTAGCGGAAGAGACCCAGTACTTC. This sequence encodes CASSGLAEETQYF.

The CDR3 sequence is CASSVVGQGEQYF. The DNA for the CDR3 is TGTGCCAGCAGCGTAGTCGGCCAGGGCGAGCAGTACTTC. This chain joins TRBV9 and TRBJ2-7, with D perhaps matching TRBD1 (5 bases). Germline assignment: CDR1 SGDLS and CDR2 YYNGEE. CDR3 length equals 13 residues. V was shortened by 0 bases and J by 6 bases, with 10 bases between the two germline ends.

As for this clone: At the DNA level, this CDR3 is encoded by other sequences in the same sample as well. CDR3 sequence reads: CSVSGQAYNEQFF. The CDR3 DNA follows: TGCAGCGTTTCCGGCCAGGCCTACAATGAGCAGTTCTTC. The chain recombines TRBV29-1 with TRBJ2-1; D is unclear. Trimming stripped 5 bases from V and 2 bases from J, with 10 bases between. This CDR3 comprises 13 residues. CDR1 and CDR2 from the germline V gene are SQVTM and ANQGSEA.

The chain has TRBV4-1 and TRBJ1-1; weak D call: TRBD1 (5 bases). Germline-derived CDR1 and CDR2 are MGHRA and YSYEKL. This CDR3 is 13 amino acids long. The V end was cut by 0 bases, the J end by 7 bases, with 9 bases between. The CDR3 here is CASSQDRQIEAFF. For the CDR3, the DNA is TGCGCCAGCAGCCAAGACAGACAGATTGAAGCTTTCTTT.

The chain uses TRBV7-2 and TRBJ2-2, with D tentatively TRBD2 (6 bases). From germline, CDR1 is SGHTA and CDR2 FQGNSA. The CDR3 is made up of 16 amino acids. Trimming took off 1 base at V and 6 bases at J, with 15 bases between the two ends. The CDR3 bases are TGTGCCAGCAGCTTAGTCGGCTGGGACTCCTCCGGGGAGCTGTTTTTT. As protein: CASSLVGWDSSGELFF.

The chain is built from TRBV7-2 and TRBJ2-7; no clear D. The CDR3 consists of 15 residues. CDR1 SGHTA and CDR2 FQGNSA come from the germline V gene. The ends were cut back, 1 base at V and 3 bases at J, with 13 bases in the middle. CDR3 in amino acids: CASSLVPGIIYEQYF. CDR3 nucleotides: TGTGCCAGCAGCTTAGTGCCGGGTATCATCTACGAGCAGTACTTC.

The chain employs TRBV9 and TRBJ2-3; perhaps TRBD2 as D (6 bases). There are 16 residues in the CDR3. With 3 bases removed from V and 10 bases from J, the gap between germline ends came to 24 bases. Germline values: CDR1 SGDLS, CDR2 YYNGEE. The CDR3 here is CASSAAGSVGGDAQYF. In nucleotides, the CDR3 is TGTGCCAGCAGCGCGGCCGGATCCGTAGGCGGGGATGCGCAGTATTTT.

J is TRBJ2-3 and V is TRBV11-2, with a weak D call TRBD1 (6 bases). This CDR3 has 15 amino acids. V lost 5 bases and J 0 bases, leaving 12 bases between the germline ends. Germline V lookup: CDR1 SGHAT, CDR2 FQNNGV. The DNA for the CDR3 is TGTGCCAGCAGCCCCCCGACAGGAAGCACAGATACGCAGTATTTT. This translates into CASSPPTGSTDTQYF.

The rearrangement joins TRBV7-9 to TRBJ1-2, with D uncertain. The V gene's germline CDR1 is SEHNR and CDR2 FQNEAQ (reference sequence). Trimming pared 0 bases from V and 5 bases from J, leaving 4 bases between. The CDR3 covers 12 residues. CDR3 region: CASSLAQYGYTF. CDR3 nucleotide sequence: TGTGCCAGCAGCTTAGCACAGTATGGCTACACCTTC.

This clone has a handful of counts. The CDR3 is CASSLDRDHEQYF. The CDR3 DNA sequence: TGCGCCAGCAGCTTGGACAGGGACCACGAGCAGTACTTC. This chain joins TRBV5-1 and TRBJ2-7; D possibly corresponds to TRBD1 (6 bases). Trimming removed 0 bases from V and 5 bases from J, with 9 bases in between. The CDR3 length is 13 residues. CDR1 is SGHRS and CDR2 is YFSETQ in the germline V gene.

This clone was recorded at least ten times. This sample includes further DNA sequences coding for the same CDR3. The chain uses TRBV29-1 and TRBJ2-5, with unresolved D. In germline, CDR1 is SQVTM, CDR2 ANQGSEA. Trimming removed 5 bases at V and 1 base at J, with 2 bases between. The CDR3 runs 10 residues. The CDR3 loop reads CSVLQETQYF. The CDR3 bases are TGCAGCGTTCTCCAAGAGACCCAGTACTTC. The full variable domain, rest sourced from reference TRBV29-1 and TRBJ2-5, is SAVISQKPSRDICQRGTSLTIQCQVDSQVTMMFWYRQQPGQSLTLIATANQGSEATYESGFVIDKFPISRPNLTFSTLTVSNMSPEDSSIYLCSVLQETQYFGPGTRLLVL.

The V gene is TRBV9, the J gene TRBJ2-1; D gene uncertain. The CDR3 is 15 residues long. Trimming cost V 3 bases and J 0 bases, with 10 bases left between them. CDR1 and CDR2 (germline): SGDLS, YYNGEE. The CDR3 nucleotides are TGTGCCAGCAGCGACGCTACGAGCTCCTACAATGAGCAGTTCTTC. Protein: CASSDATSSYNEQFF.

The chain recombines TRBV19 with TRBJ2-1; unclear D gene. Germline loops: CDR1 LNHDA, CDR2 SQIVND (reference sequence). V was cut by 3 bases and J by 8 bases, with 11 bases left in between. The CDR3 is 13 residues long. CDR3 nucleotide sequence: TGTGCCAGTAGTATCCCGGTTGGTGATGAGCAGTTCTTC. Translating gives CASSIPVGDEQFF.

Turning to this clone: This sample also contains other DNA sequences that code for the same CDR3. V usage is TRBV30 and J usage is TRBJ2-7; a possible D gene is TRBD1 (6 bases). CDR1 is GTSNPN, CDR2 SVGIG, per germline (reference sequence). V shed 2 bases and J shed 4 bases, with 9 bases lying between them. The CDR3 consists of 12 residues. The chain's CDR3 is CAWSIQGYEQYF. The CDR3 nucleotides are TGTGCCTGGAGTATACAGGGATACGAGCAGTACTTC.

The CDR3 sequence is CAISVGLAVTDTQYF. CDR3 in DNA: TGTGCCATCAGTGTTGGCCTAGCGGTCACAGATACGCAGTATTTT. The chain employs TRBV10-3 and TRBJ2-3; TRBD2 matches 7 bases. CDR1 is ENHRY and CDR2 is SYGVKD in the germline V gene. V was pared by 4 bases and J by 2 bases, with 6 bases of the junction left unmatched. The CDR3 consists of 15 residues.

The chain carries TRBV28 and TRBJ2-7; no reliable D call. Germline CDR1 and CDR2: MDHEN and SYDVKM. This CDR3 region has 11 residues. V lost 4 bases and J 6 bases, leaving 7 bases between the germline ends. CDR3 in DNA: TGTGCCAGCAGTTCTCCCCCCGAGCAGTACTTC. Protein: CASSSPPEQYF.